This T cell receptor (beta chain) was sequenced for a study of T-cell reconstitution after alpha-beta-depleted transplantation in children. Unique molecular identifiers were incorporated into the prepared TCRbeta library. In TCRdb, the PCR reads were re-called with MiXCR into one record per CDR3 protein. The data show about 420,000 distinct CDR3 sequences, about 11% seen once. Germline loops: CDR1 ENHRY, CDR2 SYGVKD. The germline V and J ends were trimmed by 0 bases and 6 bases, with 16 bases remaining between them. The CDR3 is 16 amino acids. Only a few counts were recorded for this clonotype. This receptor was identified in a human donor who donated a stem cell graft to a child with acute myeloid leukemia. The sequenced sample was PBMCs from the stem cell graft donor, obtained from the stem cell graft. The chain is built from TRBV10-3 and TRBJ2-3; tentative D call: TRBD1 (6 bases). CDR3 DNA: TGTGCCATCAGTGAGTCTCCACAGGGCGGCAGGGATACGCAGTATTTT. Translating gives CAISESPQGGRDTQYF.